The T cell receptor beta chain under discussion was sequenced for a study of T cells in Graves' hyperthyroidism and ophthalmopathy. The investigators amplified TCR beta CDR3 regions from RNA transcripts. An initial round of RT-PCR targeting the TCR CDR3 relied on the HTBI primer set. TCRdb reprocessed the multiplex PCR reads via MiXCR and lists one record per CDR3 protein. This sample yields about 720,000 distinct CDR3 sequences, of which 15% to 20% are seen a single time; around 7.7% belongs to the top ten. The CDR3 contains 14 residues. This clonotype was detected ten times or more. Its antigen is still unknown. A junction boundary mismatches the germline segment, possibly from a read error. Study-wide findings and caveats: Also found in blood were most expanded thyroid clonotypes above 0.001.

The specimen sequenced was blood. The V and J genes are TRBV12-3 or TRBV12-4 and TRBJ1-5; a possible D gene is TRBD1 (6 bases). This receptor was taken from a man between 18 and 35 years old with Graves' hyperthyroidism. The CDR3 sequence is CVSSYRESRQPQHF. The DNA of the CDR3 is TGTGTCAGCAGTTACAGGGAGTCGCGTCAGCCCCAGCATTTT.